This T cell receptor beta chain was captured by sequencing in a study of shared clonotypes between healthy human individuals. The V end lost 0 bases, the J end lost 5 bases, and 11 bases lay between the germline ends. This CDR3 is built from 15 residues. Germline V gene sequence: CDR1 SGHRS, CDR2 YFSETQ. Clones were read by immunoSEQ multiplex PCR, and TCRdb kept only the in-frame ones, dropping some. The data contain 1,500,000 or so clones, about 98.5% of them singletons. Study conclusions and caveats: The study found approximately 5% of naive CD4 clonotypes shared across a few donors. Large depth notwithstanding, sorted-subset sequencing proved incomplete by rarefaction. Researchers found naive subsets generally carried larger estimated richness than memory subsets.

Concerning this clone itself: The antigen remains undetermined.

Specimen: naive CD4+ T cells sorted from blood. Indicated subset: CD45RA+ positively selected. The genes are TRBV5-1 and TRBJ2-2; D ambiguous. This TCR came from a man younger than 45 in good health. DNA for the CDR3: TGCGCCAGCAGCTTGGATTTAAGTGGAACCGGGGAGCTGTTTTTT. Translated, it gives CASSLDLSGTGELFF.